This T cell receptor (beta chain) is drawn from a study of blood T cell repertoires in COVID-19. Study details: Italy, Spain and the United States were the sources of the convalescent and acute COVID-19 samples.

Only a few counts were recorded for this clone. Produced via immunoSEQ multiplex PCR; TCRdb's table is partial and in-frame only. This table has approximately 180,000 clones, roughly 85% appearing once. Trimming stripped 5 bases from V and 8 bases from J, with 8 bases between. The germline CDR1 and CDR2 sequences are SGHTA and FQGNSA. This CDR3 is 11 amino acids long. This sequence joins TRBV7-2 and TRBJ2-3; D remains unclear. The sequence derives from a man aged 55 to 69 with acute or convalescent COVID-19. Sequencing was performed on peripheral blood. The CDR3 protein is CASSNQFTQYF. The CDR3 region has the DNA TGTGCCAGCAGCAATCAATTTACGCAGTATTTT. The full variable domain, in which reference TRBV7-2 and TRBJ2-3 provide the parts outside the CDR3, is GAGVSQSPSNKVTEKGKDVELRCDPISGHTALYWYRQSLGQGLEFLIYFQGNSAPDKSGLPSDRFSAERTGGSVSTLTIQRTQQEDSAVYLCASSNQFTQYFGPGTRLTVL.